This T cell receptor (beta chain) was found in a study of T-cell memory formation after mild COVID-19. UMIs and sample barcodes were carried by the TCR alpha and TCR beta cDNA libraries that 5'RACE produced using constant-segment primers. TCRdb used MiXCR to reprocess the 5' RACE reads, holding one entry per CDR3 protein. The sample holds around 340,000 distinct CDR3 sequences; approximately 12% are singletons and the top ten take about a fifth. A few counts support this clonotype. Its antigen is unidentified. Trimming shortened V by 4 bases and J by 1 base, and 7 bases separated the two germline ends. The CDR3 sequence is 13 residues long. Looked up from germline, CDR1 is SEHNR and CDR2 is FQNEAQ (reference sequence). Study results and caveats: CD4+ bias marked clones expanding day 15 to 37, unlike balanced contracting clones. Nothing showed for sure that second-wave clones peaking on day 37 were SARS-CoV-2 specific. Contracting clones localized mainly to CM and EM when CD4+ and mainly to EMRA when CD8+.

The receptor was derived from a man aged 18 to 29 who had mild COVID-19 (a few samples of this study predate the infection). Cell type and time point are not known. Sequencing was carried out using PBMCs or a T cell subset sorted from them (not recorded which). This chain connects TRBV7-9 to TRBJ1-1; TRBD1 is a possible D gene (6 bases). The CDR3 coding sequence is TGTGCCAGCAGCTGGGACACGAACACTGAAGCTTTCTTT. It translates to CASSWDTNTEAFF.